This TCR beta chain was obtained from a study of T cell repertoires in cytomegalovirus infection. Germline V gene lookup returns CDR1 SGDLS and CDR2 YYNGEE. The V and J ends lost 0 bases and 4 bases respectively, with 17 bases between them. The CDR3 sequence is 17 residues long. One entry per CDR3 protein, called by TCRdb with MiXCR from the reads. The sample comprises roughly 570,000 distinct CDR3 sequences, roughly 42% of which are singletons, and about half rests with the top ten. This clonotype was counted between two and nine times. Its antigen is unidentified. The chain has TRBV9 and TRBJ2-1; TRBD2 might be the D (6 bases). The starting material was cultured PBMCs, obtained from culture after CMV antigen stimulation. The TCR was taken from a human donor in good health (CMV status not recorded). Some clones in this sample may be carry-over from other donors' samples. DNA for the CDR3: TGTGCCAGCAGCGTAGCCCTATTAATGGAGGGATACAATGAGCAGTTCTTC. Its protein product is CASSVALLMEGYNEQFF.